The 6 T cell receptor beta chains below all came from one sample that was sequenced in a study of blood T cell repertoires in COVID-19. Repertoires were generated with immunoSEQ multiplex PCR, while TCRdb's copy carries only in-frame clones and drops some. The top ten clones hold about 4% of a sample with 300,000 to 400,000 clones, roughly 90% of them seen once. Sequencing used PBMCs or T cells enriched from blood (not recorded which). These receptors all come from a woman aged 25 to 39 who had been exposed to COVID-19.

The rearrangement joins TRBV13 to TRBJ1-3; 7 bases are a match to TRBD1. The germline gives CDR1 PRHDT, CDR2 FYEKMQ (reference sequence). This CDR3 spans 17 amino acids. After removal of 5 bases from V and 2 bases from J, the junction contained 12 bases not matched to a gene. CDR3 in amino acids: CASSTRQGRQPGNTIYF. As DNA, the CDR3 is TGTGCCAGCAGCACCCGACAGGGCCGACAACCTGGAAACACCATATATTTT.

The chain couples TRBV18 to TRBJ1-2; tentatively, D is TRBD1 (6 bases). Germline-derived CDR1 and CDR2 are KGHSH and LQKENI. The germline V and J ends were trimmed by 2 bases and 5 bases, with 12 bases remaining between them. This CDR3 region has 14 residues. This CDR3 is CASSPSGQSYGYTF. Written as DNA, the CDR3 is TGTGCCAGCTCACCAAGTGGACAGTCGTATGGCTACACCTTC.

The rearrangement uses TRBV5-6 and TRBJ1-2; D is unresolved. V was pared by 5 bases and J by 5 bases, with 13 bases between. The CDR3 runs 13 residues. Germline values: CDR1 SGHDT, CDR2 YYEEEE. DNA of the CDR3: TGTGCCAGCAGGGCTGTATCGGGGTATGGCTACACCTTC. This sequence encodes CASRAVSGYGYTF.

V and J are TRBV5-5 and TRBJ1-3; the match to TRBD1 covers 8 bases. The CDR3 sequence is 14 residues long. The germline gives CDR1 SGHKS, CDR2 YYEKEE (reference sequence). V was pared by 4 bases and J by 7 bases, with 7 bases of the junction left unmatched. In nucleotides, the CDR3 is TGTGCCAGCAGCGTCGGACAGGGCGGTAACACCATATATTTT. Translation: CASSVGQGGNTIYF.

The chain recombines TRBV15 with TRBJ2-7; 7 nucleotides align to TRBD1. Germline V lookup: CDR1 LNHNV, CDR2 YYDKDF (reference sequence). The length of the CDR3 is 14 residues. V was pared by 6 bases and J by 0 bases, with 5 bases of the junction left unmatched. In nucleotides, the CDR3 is TGTGCCACCAGAGCGACAGGGAGCTCCTACGAGCAGTACTTC. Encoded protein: CATRATGSSYEQYF.

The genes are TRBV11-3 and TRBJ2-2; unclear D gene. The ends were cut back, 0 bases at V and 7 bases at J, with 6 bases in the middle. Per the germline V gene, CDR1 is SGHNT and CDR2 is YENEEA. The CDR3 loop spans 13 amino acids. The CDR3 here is CASSLDQIGELFF. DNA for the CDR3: TGTGCCAGCAGCTTAGATCAAATCGGGGAGCTGTTTTTT.